The sample holds one count of the clone carrying this T cell receptor (beta chain). These data originate in a study of blood T cell repertoires in COVID-19. The wider study: The study drew acute and convalescent COVID-19 samples from the United States, Italy and Spain. The cDNA or gDNA used as material had been derived from T cells, B-cell-depleted T cells, or PBMCs.

Under the authors' procedure: Reference gene primer amplification yielded estimated nucleated cell counts. TCRdb's table, derived via immunoSEQ multiplex PCR, lists solely in-frame clones and lacks some. Clone size and V and J calls were adopted from that table, with D and trimming inferred from the DNA. Here the sample spans around 300,000 clones, under 90% being singletons. V lost 6 bases and J lost 4, with 7 bases in between. CDR3 length: 11 amino acids. CDR1 and CDR2 from the germline V gene are DFQATT and SNEGSKA (reference sequence). Sequenced: peripheral blood. The V gene is TRBV20-1, the J gene TRBJ2-1; D is perhaps TRBD2 (6 bases). The source is a woman between 50 and 59 years old who had recovered from COVID-19. DNA for the CDR3: TGCAGTGCGGGGGGATACAATGAGCAGTTCTTC. This translates into CSAGGYNEQFF.